This T cell receptor (beta chain) stems from a study of immune evolution from preneoplasia to lung adenocarcinoma. This clone was detected once. Its antigen is undetermined. Data came from immunoSEQ multiplex PCR; TCRdb stores just in-frame clones and leaves some out. Found here are about 4,600 clones, 65% to 85% of them singletons; the top ten hold 8.2%. Trimming removed 8 bases from V and 6 bases from J, with 7 bases in between. The CDR3 has 10 amino acids. Germline V gene sequence: CDR1 MDHEN, CDR2 SYDVKM. H&E slides confirmed each diagnosis, reviewed by two pathologists independently. Study-wide findings and caveats: Normal lung had the highest top T cell clone frequencies. Later-stage lesions appeared to have more T cells, more diversity, less clonality.

V is TRBV28 and J is TRBJ2-5; D call uncertain. Sequencing was carried out using FFPE adjacent normal lung tissue. This sequence originates from a donor of 70 years or more with lung adenocarcinoma. The CDR3 region has the DNA TGTGCCAGCGGCCAGCAGACCCAGTACTTC. This codes for CASGQQTQYF.